This TCR beta chain comes out of a study of PD-L1 blockade in urothelial cancer. CDR3 length: 15 amino acids. CDR1 and CDR2 (germline): SGHDT, YYEEEE. V lost 4 bases and J lost 4; bases outside the gene matches: 5. Time point defined: pretreatment peripheral blood. Clones were read by immunoSEQ multiplex PCR, and TCRdb kept only the in-frame ones, dropping some. Counted here are tens of thousands of clones, roughly 84% occurring once; the ten biggest clones make up 8.5% to 10%. This receptor was identified in an older woman with urothelial cancer. Specimen: PBMCs, collected around atezolizumab (anti-PD-L1) treatment. This chain uses TRBV5-6 with TRBJ1-5; TRBD1 matches 10 bases. CDR3 nucleotide sequence: TGTGCCAGCAGCAAGATGGACAGGGGGAATCAGCCCCAGCATTTT. It is translated as CASSKMDRGNQPQHF.